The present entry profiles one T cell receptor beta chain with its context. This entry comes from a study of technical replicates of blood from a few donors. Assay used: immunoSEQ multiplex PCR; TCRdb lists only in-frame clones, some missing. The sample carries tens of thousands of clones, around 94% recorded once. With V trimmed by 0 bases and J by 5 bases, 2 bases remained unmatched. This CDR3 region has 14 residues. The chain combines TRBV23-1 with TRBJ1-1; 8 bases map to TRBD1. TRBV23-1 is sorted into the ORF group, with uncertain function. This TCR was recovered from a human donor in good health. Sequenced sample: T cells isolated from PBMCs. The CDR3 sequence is CASSQSQGATEAFF. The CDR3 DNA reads TGCGCCAGCAGTCAATCGCAGGGGGCGACTGAAGCTTTCTTT.